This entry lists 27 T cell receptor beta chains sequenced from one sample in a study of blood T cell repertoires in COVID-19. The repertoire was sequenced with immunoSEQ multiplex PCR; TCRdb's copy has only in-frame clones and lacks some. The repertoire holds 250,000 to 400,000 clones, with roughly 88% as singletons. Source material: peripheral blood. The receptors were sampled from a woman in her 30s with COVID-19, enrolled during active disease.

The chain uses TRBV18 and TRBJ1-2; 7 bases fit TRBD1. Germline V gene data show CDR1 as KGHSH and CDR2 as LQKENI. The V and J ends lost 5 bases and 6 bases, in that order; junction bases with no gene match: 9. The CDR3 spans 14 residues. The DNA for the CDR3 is TGTGCCAGCTCAGAACAGGGGCAGACGGATGGCTACACCTTC. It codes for CASSEQGQTDGYTF.

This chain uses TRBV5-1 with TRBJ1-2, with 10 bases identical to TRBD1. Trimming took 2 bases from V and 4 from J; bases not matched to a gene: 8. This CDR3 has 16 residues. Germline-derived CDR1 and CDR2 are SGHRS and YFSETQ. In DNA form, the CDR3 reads TGCGCCAGCAGCTTAACCGACAGGGGGCAGTTCTATGGCTACACCTTC. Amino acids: CASSLTDRGQFYGYTF. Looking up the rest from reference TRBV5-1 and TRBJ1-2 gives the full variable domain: KAGVTQTPRYLIKTRGQQVTLSCSPISGHRSVSWYQQTPGQGLQFLFEYFSETQRNKGNFPGRFSGRQFSNSRSEMNVSTLELGDSALYLCASSLTDRGQFYGYTFGSGTRLTVV.

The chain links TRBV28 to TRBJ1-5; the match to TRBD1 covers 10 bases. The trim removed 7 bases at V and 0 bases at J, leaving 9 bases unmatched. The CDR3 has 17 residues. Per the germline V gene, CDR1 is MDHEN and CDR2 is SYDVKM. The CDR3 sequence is CASTWGTGAYSNQPQHF. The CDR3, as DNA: TGTGCCAGCACCTGGGGGACAGGGGCGTATAGCAATCAGCCCCAGCATTTT.

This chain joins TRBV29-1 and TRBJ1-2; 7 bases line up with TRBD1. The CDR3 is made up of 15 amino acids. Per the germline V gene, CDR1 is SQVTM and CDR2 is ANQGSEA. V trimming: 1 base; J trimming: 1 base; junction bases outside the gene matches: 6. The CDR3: CSVEGETGINYGYTF. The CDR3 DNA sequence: TGCAGCGTTGAAGGGGAGACAGGGATTAACTATGGCTACACCTTC.

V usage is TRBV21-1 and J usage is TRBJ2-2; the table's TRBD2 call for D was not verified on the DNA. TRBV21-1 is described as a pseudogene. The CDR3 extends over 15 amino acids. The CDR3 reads CASSKEDEGDGELFF. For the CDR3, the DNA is TGTGCCAGCAGCAAAGAAGACGAGGGTGACGGGGAGCTGTTTTTT.

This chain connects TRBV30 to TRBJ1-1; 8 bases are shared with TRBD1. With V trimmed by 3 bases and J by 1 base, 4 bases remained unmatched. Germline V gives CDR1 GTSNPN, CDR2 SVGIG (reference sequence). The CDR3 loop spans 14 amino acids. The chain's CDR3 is CAWRWGQANTEAFF. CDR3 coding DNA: TGTGCCTGGAGATGGGGACAGGCGAACACTGAAGCTTTCTTT.

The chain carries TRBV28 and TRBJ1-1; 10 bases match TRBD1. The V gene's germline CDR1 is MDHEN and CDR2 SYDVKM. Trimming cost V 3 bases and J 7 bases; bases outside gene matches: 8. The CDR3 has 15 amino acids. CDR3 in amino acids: CASSFTTGGLGEAFF. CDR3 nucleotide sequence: TGTGCCAGCAGTTTCACGACAGGGGGCCTTGGTGAAGCTTTCTTT.

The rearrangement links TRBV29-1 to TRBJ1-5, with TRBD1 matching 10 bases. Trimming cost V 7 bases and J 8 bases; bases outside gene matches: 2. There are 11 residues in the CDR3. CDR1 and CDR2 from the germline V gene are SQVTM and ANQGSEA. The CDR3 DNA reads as TGCAGCGCAGGACAGGGGGAGCCCCAGCATTTT. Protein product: CSAGQGEPQHF.

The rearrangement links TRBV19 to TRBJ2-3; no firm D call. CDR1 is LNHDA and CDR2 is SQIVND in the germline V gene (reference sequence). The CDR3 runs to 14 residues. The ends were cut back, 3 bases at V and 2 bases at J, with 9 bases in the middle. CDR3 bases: TGTGCCAGTAGTATCCTACCTTCCACAGATACGCAGTATTTT. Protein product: CASSILPSTDTQYF.

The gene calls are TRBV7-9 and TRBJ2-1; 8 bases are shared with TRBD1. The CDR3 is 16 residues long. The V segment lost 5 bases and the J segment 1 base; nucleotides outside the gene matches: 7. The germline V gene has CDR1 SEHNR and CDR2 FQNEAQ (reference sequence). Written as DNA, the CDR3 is TGTGCCAGCAGCCCGACGGGACAGGTGTCCTACAATGAGCAGTTCTTC. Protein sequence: CASSPTGQVSYNEQFF. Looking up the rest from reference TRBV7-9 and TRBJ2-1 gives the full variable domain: DTGVSQNPRHKITKRGQNVTFRCDPISEHNRLYWYRQTLGQGPEFLTYFQNEAQLEKSRLLSDRFSAERPKGSFSTLEIQRTEQGDSAMYLCASSPTGQVSYNEQFFGPGTRLTVL.

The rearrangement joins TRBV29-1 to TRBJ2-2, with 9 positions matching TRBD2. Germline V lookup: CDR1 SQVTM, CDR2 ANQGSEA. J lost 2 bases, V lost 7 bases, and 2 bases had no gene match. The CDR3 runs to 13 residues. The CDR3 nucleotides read TGCAGCGCGACTAGCGGTAACACCGGGGAGCTGTTTTTT. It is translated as CSATSGNTGELFF.

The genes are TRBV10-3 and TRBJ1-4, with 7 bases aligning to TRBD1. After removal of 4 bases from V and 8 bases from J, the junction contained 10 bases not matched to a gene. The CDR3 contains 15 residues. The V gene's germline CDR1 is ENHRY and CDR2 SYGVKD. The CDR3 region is CAISVAGGSGEKLFF. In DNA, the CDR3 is TGTGCCATCAGTGTGGCAGGGGGATCGGGGGAAAAACTGTTTTTT.

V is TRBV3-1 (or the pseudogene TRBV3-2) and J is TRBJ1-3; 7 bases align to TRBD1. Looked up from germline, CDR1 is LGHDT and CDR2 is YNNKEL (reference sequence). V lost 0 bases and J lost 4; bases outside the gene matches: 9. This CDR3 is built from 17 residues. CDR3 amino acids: CASSQDLRGRAGNTIYF. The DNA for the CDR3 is TGTGCCAGCAGCCAAGATCTCAGGGGGAGAGCAGGAAACACCATATATTTT.

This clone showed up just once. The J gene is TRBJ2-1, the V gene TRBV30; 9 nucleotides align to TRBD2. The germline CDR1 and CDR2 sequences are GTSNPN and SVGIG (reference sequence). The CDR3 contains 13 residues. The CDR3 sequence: CAYSGLAVDEQFF. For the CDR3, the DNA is TGTGCTTACTCGGGACTAGCTGTCGATGAGCAGTTCTTC. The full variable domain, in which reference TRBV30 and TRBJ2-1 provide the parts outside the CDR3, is SQTIHQWPATLVQPVGSPLSLECTVEGTSNPNLYWYRQAAGRGLQLLFYSVGIGQISSEVPQNLSASRPQDRQFILSSKKLLLSDSGFYLCAYSGLAVDEQFFGPGTRLTVL.

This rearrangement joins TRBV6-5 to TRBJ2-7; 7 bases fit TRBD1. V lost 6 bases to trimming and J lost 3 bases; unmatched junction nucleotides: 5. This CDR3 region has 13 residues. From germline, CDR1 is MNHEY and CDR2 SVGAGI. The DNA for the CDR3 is TGTGCCAGCAGCCCCAGACAGGGCTACGAGCAGTACTTC. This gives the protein CASSPRQGYEQYF.

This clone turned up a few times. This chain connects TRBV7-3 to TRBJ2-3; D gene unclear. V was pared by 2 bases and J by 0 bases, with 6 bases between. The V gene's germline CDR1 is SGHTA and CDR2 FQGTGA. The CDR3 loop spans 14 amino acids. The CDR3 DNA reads TGTGCCAGCAGCTTAGAGGTCAGCACAGATACGCAGTATTTT. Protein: CASSLEVSTDTQYF.

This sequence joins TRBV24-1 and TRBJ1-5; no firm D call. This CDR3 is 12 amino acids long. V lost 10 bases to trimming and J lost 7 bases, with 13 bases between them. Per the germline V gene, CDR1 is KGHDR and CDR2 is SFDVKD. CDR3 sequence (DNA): TGTGCCACTTGGAGTGGGTGCCAGCCCCAGCATTTT. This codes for CATWSGCQPQHF.

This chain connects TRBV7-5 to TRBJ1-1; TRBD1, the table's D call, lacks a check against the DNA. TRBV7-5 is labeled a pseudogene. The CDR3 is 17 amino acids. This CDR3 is CVRSPRDRGGEKPEAFF. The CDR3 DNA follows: TGTGTCAGAAGCCCACGGGACAGGGGAGGTGAGAAGCCTGAAGCTTTCTTT.

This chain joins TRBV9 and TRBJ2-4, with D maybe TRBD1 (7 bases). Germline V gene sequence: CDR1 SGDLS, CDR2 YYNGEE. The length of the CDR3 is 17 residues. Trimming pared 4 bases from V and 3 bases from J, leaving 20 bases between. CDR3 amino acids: CASSPQGGLSGKNIQYF. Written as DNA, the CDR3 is TGTGCCAGCAGCCCCCAGGGGGGTCTGTCGGGCAAAAACATTCAGTACTTC.

The CDR3 sequence is CASSSNPGDKGHQPQHF. The CDR3 DNA sequence: TGTGCCAGCAGCTCCAACCCCGGGGACAAGGGCCATCAGCCCCAGCATTTT. The chain is built from TRBV5-6 and TRBJ1-5; tentatively, D is TRBD1 (6 bases). Germline assignment: CDR1 SGHDT and CDR2 YYEEEE. The CDR3 loop spans 17 amino acids. Trimming left V 3 bases short and J 5 bases short, with 21 bases between.

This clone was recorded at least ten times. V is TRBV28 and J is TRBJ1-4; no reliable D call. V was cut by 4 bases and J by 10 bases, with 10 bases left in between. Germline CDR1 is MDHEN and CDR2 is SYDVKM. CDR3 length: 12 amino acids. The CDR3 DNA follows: TGTGCCAGCAGTTGGAGGAAAGGAAAACTGTTTTTT. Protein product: CASSWRKGKLFF. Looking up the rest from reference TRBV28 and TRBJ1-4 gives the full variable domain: DVKVTQSSRYLVKRTGEKVFLECVQDMDHENMFWYRQDPGLGLRLIYFSYDVKMKEKGDIPEGYSVSREKKERFSLILESASTNQTSMYLCASSWRKGKLFFGSGTQLSVL.

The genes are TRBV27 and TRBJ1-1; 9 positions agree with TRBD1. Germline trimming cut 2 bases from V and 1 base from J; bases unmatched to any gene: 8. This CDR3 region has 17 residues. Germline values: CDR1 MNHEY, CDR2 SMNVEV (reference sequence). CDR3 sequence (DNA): TGTGCCAGCAGTTTAAGGGGCGGACAGGGGAGGAACACTGAAGCTTTCTTT. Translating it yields CASSLRGGQGRNTEAFF.

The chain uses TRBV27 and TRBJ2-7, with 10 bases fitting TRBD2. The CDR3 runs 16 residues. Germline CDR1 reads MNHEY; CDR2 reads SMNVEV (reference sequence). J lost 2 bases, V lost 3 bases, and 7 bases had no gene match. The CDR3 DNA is TGTGCCAGCAGTTTCACTCGCCTAGCGGGAGCCTACGAGCAGTACTTC. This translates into CASSFTRLAGAYEQYF.

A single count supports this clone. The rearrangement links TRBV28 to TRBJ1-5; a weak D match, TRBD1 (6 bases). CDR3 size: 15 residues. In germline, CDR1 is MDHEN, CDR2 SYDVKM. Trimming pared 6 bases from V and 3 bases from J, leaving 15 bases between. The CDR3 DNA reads TGTGCCAGCAGCCTGAGGCGGACAGTCAATCAGCCCCAGCATTTT. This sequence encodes CASSLRRTVNQPQHF.

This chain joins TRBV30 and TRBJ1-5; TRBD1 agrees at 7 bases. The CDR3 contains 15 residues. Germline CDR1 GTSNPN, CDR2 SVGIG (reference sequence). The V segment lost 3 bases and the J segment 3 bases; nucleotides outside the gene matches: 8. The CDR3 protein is CAWSRPGGPNQPQHF. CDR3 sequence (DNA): TGTGCCTGGAGCCGGCCAGGGGGGCCCAATCAGCCCCAGCATTTT.

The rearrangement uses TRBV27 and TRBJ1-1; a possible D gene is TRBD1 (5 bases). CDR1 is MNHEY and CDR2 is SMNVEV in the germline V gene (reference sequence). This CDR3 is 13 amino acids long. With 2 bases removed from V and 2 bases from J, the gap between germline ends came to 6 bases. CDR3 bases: TGTGCCAGCAGTTTAGGACACAACACTGAAGCTTTCTTT. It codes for CASSLGHNTEAFF.

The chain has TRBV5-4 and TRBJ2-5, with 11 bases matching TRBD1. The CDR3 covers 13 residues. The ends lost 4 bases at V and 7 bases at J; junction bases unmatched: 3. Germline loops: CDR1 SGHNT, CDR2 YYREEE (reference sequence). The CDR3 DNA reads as TGTGCCAGCAGCAAGGGACAGGGGGGGACCCAGTACTTC. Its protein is CASSKGQGGTQYF.